This T cell receptor beta chain was profiled in a study of Graves' ophthalmopathy and Graves' hyperthyroidism (dated 2018 in TCRdb). Concerning the study at large: Peripheral blood was collected before any treatment was given, at the time of initial diagnosis. The study used signatures of the TCR beta repertoire to tell Graves' ophthalmopathy apart from Graves' hyperthyroidism and to predict which patients would progress to ophthalmopathy. In total, 135 blood samples were TCR-sequenced: around 42 ophthalmopathy, under 85 hyperthyroidism and about 17 hyperthyroidism-to-ophthalmopathy patients. To explore V-J signatures distinguishing ophthalmopathy from hyperthyroidism, a discovery set of about 99 patients (about 43 ophthalmopathy, over 55 stable hyperthyroidism) was enrolled. The independent validation cohort included roughly 19 hyperthyroidism patients plus 17 patients who later progressed from hyperthyroidism to ophthalmopathy. In about six hyperthyroidism patients, the T-cell repertoire of thyroid tissue was compared with the T-cell repertoire of blood. Following sampling, methimazole starting at 30 mg daily was administered to hyperthyroidism patients, and high-dose intravenous methylprednisolone was administered to ophthalmopathy patients. For training and testing, the roughly 100 patients in the discovery cohort were randomly divided in a 7:3 ratio. Paper-wide results and their limitations: In validation, the model predicted ophthalmopathy progression with 70.59% sensitivity and approximately 72% specificity; some 13 predicted patients were CT-confirmed with GO in a median of approximately 6.5 months. Sample size was not predetermined statistically, and investigators were not blinded to group allocation. Ophthalmopathy was separated from stable hyperthyroidism by the 13-signature model with more than 85% sensitivity and roughly 82% specificity in cross-validation and with 80%/75% in the test set. Most expanded thyroid clonotypes with frequency above 0.001 were also detected in blood, suggesting blood repertoires may reflect the thyroid immune response.

Hyperthyroidism was defined as stable when no progression to ophthalmopathy occurred within 18 months of follow-up. Hyperthyroidism patients were newly diagnosed, were aged 18 to 65 years, and had a disease duration under 2 months. Anyone with other autoimmune diseases, uncontrolled infections, pregnancy or lactation was excluded from the study. Diagnosis was based on clinical symptoms, serum thyroxine, TRAb, thyroid ultrasound and orbital computed tomography. Ficoll-Paque density gradient centrifugation was used to isolate PBMCs from about 9.4 ml of fresh peripheral blood. Total RNA was extracted with Trizol reagent and quality-checked on an Agilent 2100 Bioanalyzer. Many counts were recorded for this clonotype. Its antigen remains unidentified. No base qualities exist here, and no much larger clone lies one base off it. V loses 5 bases, J loses 0 bases, and the germline ends lie 14 bases apart. The CDR3, from cysteine to phenylalanine, totals 15 residues. Only the CDR3 part of the read is kept: 45 bases, read in frame from the first base. The germline V gene (reference sequence) yields SEHNR for CDR1 and FQNEAQ for CDR2.

TCR beta CDR3 regions were amplified from RNA transcripts for repertoire sequencing. The first round of RT-PCR was done with HTBI primers and the Qiagen OneStep RT-PCR kit, and was followed by a second round of multiplex PCR, then size selection and purification. Libraries were sequenced paired-end with 100 bp reads on an Illumina HiSeq2000. In the authors' own workflow: SOAPnuke was used for read processing, and reads with adapters, uncalled bases, a mean Phred below 15, or no exact constant-primer or identifier match were discarded. COPE v1.2.5 was used to merge the high-quality paired reads. Each unique nucleotide sequence was treated as a clonotype, and MiTCR v1.1 was used to align the clonotypes to the IMGT TRB V, D and J references. Analysis was restricted to V-J combinations with a frequency above 0.0001, which covered roughly 99% of repertoires. A TCR clonal expansion and chaos score per V-J combination was defined as the ratio of F50 clonal expansion to chaos observed in the TCRdist matrix. Features were reduced by Welch's t-statistics and random forest to over ten V-J combinations, which fed a naive Bayes classifier. Thyroid-blood repertoire similarity was quantified with the Morisita-Horn index. The public reads were reprocessed in TCRdb via fastp at Q25 and MiXCR, keeping in-frame beta chains. Rows matching on CDR3 protein sequence are summarized as one entry with the most common DNA and genes. The V and J calls reflect TCRdb's pipeline rather than the authors' work. The sample records about 380,000 distinct CDR3 sequences, 15% of which are singletons. Roughly 7% of the sample goes to the ten largest clones.

Recombination connected TRBV7-9 to TRBJ2-7; the D gene identity is not certain. Sequencing input: peripheral blood. This TCR was recovered from a woman younger than 30 with stable Graves' hyperthyroidism. Donor details come from another sample of the same person, matched by shared clones. The CDR3 protein: CASSPDWSSSYEQYF. The nucleotides read TGTGCCAGCAGCCCCGATTGGTCGAGCTCCTACGAGCAGTACTTC.